This section outlines one TCR beta chain sequence together with its context. Its recognized antigen is unknown. Within one base of it there is no much larger clone, and no base qualities were kept. The germline ends are 9 bases apart after V is trimmed by 0 bases and J by 0 bases. From cysteine to phenylalanine, the CDR3 is 16 amino acids long. CDR3 DNA only is kept here, 48 bases in frame from base 1. The germline V gene supplies CDR1 SGHRS and CDR2 YFSETQ. Library generation was performed with the immunoSEQ multiplex PCR assay. Not all clones reach the TCRdb copy of this immuneACCESS table, which keeps in-frame sequences only. Checked studies attribute under half of the gap to unresolved V genes and leave the rest unexplained. Within this sample are about 69,000 clones, with roughly 90% of them counted one time only. Of the sample, around 20% is held by the ten largest clones. This specimen comes from a study of control samples from healthy donors and cancer patients (dated by TCRdb to between 2020 and 2021).

The TCR was taken from a man in his sixties with lung cancer. Sequencing was done on a sample of PBMCs. The rearrangement combines TRBV5-1 with TRBJ2-2; the best D guess is TRBD1, with 5 bases matching. The bases read TGCGCCAGCAGCTTGGTCCCAGGGACGAACACCGGGGAGCTGTTTTTT. Translated, it gives CASSLVPGTNTGELFF.